These 6 T cell receptor beta chains came from one sample sequenced in a study of cytotoxic CD8 clonotypes in ibrutinib-treated CLL. Only in-frame clones appear in the TCRdb table, and some are missing; sequencing was by immunoSEQ multiplex PCR. There are 130,000 or so clones in the sample; around 85% occur only once, and roughly 2% lies in the top ten. The sequences come from PBMCs, collected after 24 months of ibrutinib treatment. The receptors come from a human donor with chronic lymphocytic leukemia.

V gene TRBV7-2 combines with J gene TRBJ2-1; TRBD2 aligns across 10 bases. This CDR3 is built from 14 residues. CDR1 SGHTA and CDR2 FQGNSA come from the germline V gene. Trimming took 8 bases from V and 4 from J; bases not matched to a gene: 5. CDR3 region: CASLSGGTYNEQFF. The DNA for the CDR3 is TGTGCCAGCCTTAGCGGGGGGACTTACAATGAGCAGTTCTTC. Combining the CDR3 with reference TRBV7-2 and TRBJ2-1 gives the whole variable domain GAGVSQSPSNKVTEKGKDVELRCDPISGHTALYWYRQSLGQGLEFLIYFQGNSAPDKSGLPSDRFSAERTGGSVSTLTIQRTQQEDSAVYLCASLSGGTYNEQFFGPGTRLTVL.

This CDR3 reads CASSPTGQSTDTQYF. Here the CDR3 DNA reads TGTGCCAGCAGCCCAACGGGACAAAGCACAGATACGCAGTATTTT. This chain joins TRBV7-2 and TRBJ2-3; TRBD1 is a possible D gene (6 bases). V was pared by 5 bases and J by 0 bases, with 12 bases between. Germline V gene data show CDR1 as SGHTA and CDR2 as FQGNSA. The CDR3 is 15 amino acids.

The chain carries TRBV6-6 and TRBJ2-7; the D call may be TRBD1 or TRBD2 (5 bases each). V lost 6 bases and J lost 2, with 14 bases in between. There are 14 residues in the CDR3. The germline V gene has CDR1 MNHNY and CDR2 SVGAGI (reference sequence). The CDR3 protein is CASRRGVGAYEQYF. The CDR3 bases are TGTGCCAGCAGGAGAGGGGTGGGGGCCTACGAGCAGTACTTC.

The rearrangement uses TRBV7-6 and TRBJ2-2, with D perhaps matching TRBD2 (6 bases). Per the germline V gene, CDR1 is SGHVS and CDR2 is FNYEAQ. Deletions cut 1 base from V and 2 bases from J, with 11 bases between. The CDR3 consists of 16 residues. The CDR3 region is CASSLVSGGNTGELFF. Written as DNA, the CDR3 is TGTGCCAGCAGCTTAGTTTCCGGGGGTAACACCGGGGAGCTGTTTTTT.

The chain uses TRBV5-1 and TRBJ2-1; D gene unclear. Per the germline V gene, CDR1 is SGHRS and CDR2 is YFSETQ. The V end was cut by 0 bases, the J end by 4 bases, with 8 bases between. The CDR3 is 14 residues long. In nucleotides, the CDR3 is TGCGCCAGCAGCTTGGCCGCGGCTTACAATGAGCAGTTCTTC. It yields the protein CASSLAAAYNEQFF.

The rearrangement uses TRBV28 and TRBJ1-3; D may be TRBD1 (5 bases). Germline CDR1 reads MDHEN; CDR2 reads SYDVKM. Between the trimmed V and J ends, which lost 8 bases and 0 bases, there was a span of 11 bases. The CDR3 extends over 14 amino acids. The CDR3 DNA is TGTGCCAGCGTCCTTGGGACCTCTGGAAACACCATATATTTT. This sequence encodes CASVLGTSGNTIYF. The variable domain in full, with the rest retrieved from reference TRBV28 and TRBJ1-3, is DVKVTQSSRYLVKRTGEKVFLECVQDMDHENMFWYRQDPGLGLRLIYFSYDVKMKEKGDIPEGYSVSREKKERFSLILESASTNQTSMYLCASVLGTSGNTIYFGEGSWLTVV.